This TCR beta chain was profiled in a study of shared clonotypes between healthy human individuals. The DNA input per sorted-subset replicate PCR was 200 ng, corresponding to tens of thousands of T cell genomes. Here immunoSEQ multiplex PCR was the method, and the copy in TCRdb shows in-frame clones only, minus some. The data show around 2,000,000 clones, 85% to 95% seen once. CDR3 size: 14 residues. CD8 cells classed as naive were CD45RO-negative and positively selected for CCR7, excluding terminally differentiated effector memory CD45RA+ cells. The sequence came from a man aged 18-30 years in good health. The chain carries TRBV21-1 and TRBJ2-7; no check of the table's D call, TRBD1, against the DNA was made. TRBV21-1 is flagged as a pseudogene. The sample taken for sequencing was naive CD8+ T cells sorted from blood. In DNA form, the CDR3 reads TGTGCCAGCAGCCTGGGACAGGGATGCTACGAGCAGTACTTC. Protein product: CASSLGQGCYEQYF.